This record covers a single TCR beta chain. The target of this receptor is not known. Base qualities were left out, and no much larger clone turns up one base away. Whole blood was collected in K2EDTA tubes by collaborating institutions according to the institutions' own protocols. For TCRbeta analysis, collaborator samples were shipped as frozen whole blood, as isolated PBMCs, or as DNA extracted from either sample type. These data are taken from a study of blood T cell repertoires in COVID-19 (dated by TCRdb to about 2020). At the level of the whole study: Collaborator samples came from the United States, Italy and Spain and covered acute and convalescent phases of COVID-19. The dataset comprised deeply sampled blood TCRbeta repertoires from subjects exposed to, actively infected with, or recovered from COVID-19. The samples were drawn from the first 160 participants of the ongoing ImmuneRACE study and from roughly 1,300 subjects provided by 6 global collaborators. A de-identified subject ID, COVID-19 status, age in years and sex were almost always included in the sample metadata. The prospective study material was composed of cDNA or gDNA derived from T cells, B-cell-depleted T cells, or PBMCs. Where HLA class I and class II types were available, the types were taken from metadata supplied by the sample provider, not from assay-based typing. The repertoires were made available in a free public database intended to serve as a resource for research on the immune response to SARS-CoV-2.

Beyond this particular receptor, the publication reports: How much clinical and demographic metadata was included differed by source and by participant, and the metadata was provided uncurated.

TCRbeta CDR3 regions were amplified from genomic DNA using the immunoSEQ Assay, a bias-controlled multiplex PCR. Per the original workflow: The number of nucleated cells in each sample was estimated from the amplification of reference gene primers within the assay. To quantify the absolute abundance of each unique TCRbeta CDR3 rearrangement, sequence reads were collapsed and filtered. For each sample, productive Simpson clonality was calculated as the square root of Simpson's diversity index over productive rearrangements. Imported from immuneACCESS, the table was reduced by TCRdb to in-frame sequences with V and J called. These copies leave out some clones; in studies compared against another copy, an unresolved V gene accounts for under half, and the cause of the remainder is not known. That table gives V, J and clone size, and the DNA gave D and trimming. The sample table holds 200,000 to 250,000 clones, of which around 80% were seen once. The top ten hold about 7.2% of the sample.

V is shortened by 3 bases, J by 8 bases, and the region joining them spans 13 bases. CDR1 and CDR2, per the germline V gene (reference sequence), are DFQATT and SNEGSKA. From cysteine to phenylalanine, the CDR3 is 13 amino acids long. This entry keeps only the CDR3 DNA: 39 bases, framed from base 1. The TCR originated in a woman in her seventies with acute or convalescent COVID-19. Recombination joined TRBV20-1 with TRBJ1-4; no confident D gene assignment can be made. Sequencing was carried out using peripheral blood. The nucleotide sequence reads TGCAGTGCTAGTCTACCTATGCACGAAAAACTGTTTTTT. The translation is CSASLPMHEKLFF.